The 21 T cell receptor beta chains listed next were all sequenced from one sample in a study of vaccination effects on CD4 cells after COVID-19. Their antigens are not known. Clones were read by immunoSEQ multiplex PCR, and TCRdb kept only the in-frame ones, dropping some. Of tens of thousands of clones detected, more than 60% appear once; the ten largest clones hold 20% to 30%. Pools of viral peptides were used by the ViraFEST assay to expand antigen-specific CD4+ T cells ahead of sequencing. Subsequent to a culture period of about ten days, CD4+ T cells were isolated. Prior SARS-CoV-2 infection was absent in the vaccine recipients, as shown by negative nucleocapsid antibodies. This material consisted of CD4+ T cells from PBMCs cultured with HCoV-OC43 spike peptides, taken before COVID-19 vaccination. As to subset: HCoV-OC43 spike overlapping peptide pool stimulation. The receptors were gathered from a human donor who received a COVID-19 vaccine.

Comments on this clone: Mismatch with germline at one junction end may stem from a read error. The chain has TRBV4-2 and TRBJ2-1, with TRBD2 matching over 8 bases. Germline V CDR1 and CDR2: LGHNA, YNFKEQ. The CDR3 has 12 residues. The CDR3 loop reads CASSQVREGQIF. CDR3 bases: TGTGCCAGCAGCCAAGTCCGGGAGGGCCAGATCTTC.

V and J are TRBV3-1 (or the pseudogene TRBV3-2) and TRBJ2-7; 7 bases map to TRBD1. Germline loops: CDR1 LGHDT, CDR2 YNNKEL (reference sequence). The CDR3 is 14 amino acids. With 4 bases clipped from V and 0 bases from J, the junction kept 3 bases outside the gene matches. The CDR3 DNA sequence: TGTGCCAGCAGCCTCCAGGGGGACTCCTACGAGCAGTACTTC. Its protein is CASSLQGDSYEQYF.

This clone was counted only a few times. The chain carries TRBV6-6 and TRBJ1-4; maybe TRBD1 (5 bases). The CDR3 has 15 amino acids. V lost 6 bases and J lost 0, with 11 bases in between. Germline CDR1 and CDR2: MNHNY and SVGAGI (reference sequence). CDR3 DNA: TGTGCCAGCAGGTCAGGGCGGGCAACTAATGAAAAACTGTTTTTT. This sequence encodes CASRSGRATNEKLFF.

There are a few counts of this clone. The V gene is TRBV2, the J gene TRBJ1-5; D gene ambiguous. The ends were cut back, 6 bases at V and 9 bases at J, with 15 bases in the middle. The germline V gene has CDR1 SNHLY and CDR2 FYNNEI. This CDR3 comprises 13 residues. In nucleotides, the CDR3 is TGTGCCAGCAGCGCTGGCGGATTGAGGCCCCAGCATTTT. Encoded protein: CASSAGGLRPQHF.

The V gene is TRBV6-1, the J gene TRBJ2-1; a weak D match, TRBD1 (5 bases). Germline V gives CDR1 MNHNS, CDR2 SASEGT. This CDR3 has 14 amino acids. Trimming took 2 bases from V and 5 from J, leaving 10 bases between them. This CDR3 is CASSEWGADNEQFF. The CDR3 bases are TGTGCCAGCAGTGAATGGGGCGCGGACAATGAGCAGTTCTTC.

The chain has TRBV11-2 and TRBJ1-1; 8 bases are shared with TRBD1. This CDR3 spans 16 amino acids. Trimming cost V 4 bases and J 5 bases; bases outside gene matches: 12. CDR1 is SGHAT and CDR2 is FQNNGV in the germline V gene. The CDR3 nucleotides read TGTGCCAGCAGCTCGATCCGGACAGGGAGAGGGACTGAAGCTTTCTTT. Protein: CASSSIRTGRGTEAFF.

This clone was seen a handful of times. This chain uses TRBV15 with TRBJ2-1, with TRBD2 matching over 11 bases. The CDR3 length is 16 residues. V was clipped by 0 bases and J by 7 bases; unmatched bases: 5. Germline V gene lookup returns CDR1 LNHNV and CDR2 YYDKDF (reference sequence). The CDR3 DNA reads TGTGCCACCAGCAGAGAACTAGCGGGAGAGGTAAATGAGCAGTTCTTC. It translates to CATSRELAGEVNEQFF.

The V and J genes are TRBV7-2 and TRBJ1-5, with D perhaps matching TRBD1 (5 bases). This CDR3 contains 15 residues. Deletions cut 6 bases from V and 4 bases from J, with 16 bases between. Germline values: CDR1 SGHTA, CDR2 FQGNSA. CDR3 in amino acids: CASSPGRGSNQPQHF. The CDR3 DNA reads TGTGCCAGCAGTCCTGGTCGGGGGTCTAATCAGCCCCAGCATTTT. The complete variable domain, with remaining parts taken from reference TRBV7-2 and TRBJ1-5, reads GAGVSQSPSNKVTEKGKDVELRCDPISGHTALYWYRQSLGQGLEFLIYFQGNSAPDKSGLPSDRFSAERTGGSVSTLTIQRTQQEDSAVYLCASSPGRGSNQPQHFGDGTRLSIL.

The chain combines TRBV5-1 with TRBJ2-5; D is unclear. Trimming took 2 bases from V and 5 from J, leaving 10 bases between them. CDR3 size: 13 residues. Germline-derived CDR1 and CDR2 are SGHRS and YFSETQ. The CDR3 is CASSFKARETQYF. The CDR3 DNA is TGCGCCAGCAGCTTCAAGGCTAGGGAGACCCAGTACTTC.

This chain uses TRBV9 with TRBJ1-1; 8 bases match TRBD1. CDR1 SGDLS and CDR2 YYNGEE come from the germline V gene. The length of the CDR3 is 15 residues. V was pared by 0 bases and J by 6 bases, with 7 bases of the junction left unmatched. CDR3 sequence reads: CASSVATGGGSEAFF. DNA for the CDR3: TGTGCCAGCAGCGTAGCTACAGGGGGAGGTTCTGAAGCTTTCTTT.

The chain links TRBV20-1 to TRBJ2-3; D is ambiguous. V was clipped by 3 bases and J by 0 bases, with 7 bases between them. CDR1 is DFQATT and CDR2 is SNEGSKA in the germline V gene (reference sequence). The CDR3 is 13 amino acids. The CDR3 DNA reads TGCAGTGCTAGTAGGGCTAGCACAGATACGCAGTATTTT. This encodes CSASRASTDTQYF.

The chain recombines TRBV5-1 with TRBJ2-3; 11 bases align to TRBD2. Trimming cost V 0 bases and J 3 bases; bases outside gene matches: 6. CDR3 length equals 17 residues. CDR1 SGHRS and CDR2 YFSETQ come from the germline V gene. CDR3 region: CASSLEPTSGSTDTQYF. The CDR3 bases are TGCGCCAGCAGCTTGGAACCAACTAGCGGGAGTACAGATACGCAGTATTTT.

CDR3 sequence (DNA): TGTGCCACCAGCAGAGATATTACACCCCTCCACTTT. Translated, it gives CATSRDITPLHF. The chain carries TRBV15 and TRBJ1-6; D is unresolved. The CDR3 runs to 12 residues. V was shortened by 0 bases and J by 11 bases, with 5 bases between the two germline ends. Germline CDR1 reads LNHNV; CDR2 reads YYDKDF (reference sequence).

This chain joins TRBV7-3 and TRBJ1-6; no reliable D call. CDR1 and CDR2 from the germline V gene are SGHTA and FQGTGA. This CDR3 region has 13 residues. The germline V and J ends were trimmed by 1 base and 7 bases, with 5 bases remaining between them. The CDR3 sequence: CASSLNQNSPLHF. The CDR3 nucleotides read TGTGCCAGCAGCTTAAATCAAAATTCACCCCTCCACTTT.

The table lists this clone with a few counts. The sample carries other DNA sequences with the same CDR3. V usage is TRBV14 and J usage is TRBJ1-3; weak D call: TRBD1 (5 bases). V was pared by 4 bases and J by 2 bases, with 9 bases between. The CDR3 runs to 14 residues. Germline CDR1 reads SGHDN; CDR2 reads FVKESK. The CDR3 sequence is CASSPLGPGNTIYF. CDR3 DNA: TGTGCCAGCAGCCCCCTGGGACCTGGAAACACCATATATTTT.

In this sample, this clone turned up once. The rearrangement links TRBV6-5 to TRBJ1-1, with no clear D. From germline, CDR1 is MNHEY and CDR2 SVGAGI. This CDR3 is 11 amino acids long. Trimming shortened V by 7 bases and J by 5 bases, and 8 bases separated the two germline ends. The DNA of the CDR3 is TGTGCCAGCATGGGGAGAACTGAAGCTTTCTTT. This sequence encodes CASMGRTEAFF.

Only a few counts were recorded for this clone. The rearrangement joins TRBV6-6 to TRBJ1-1, with D perhaps TRBD1 (5 bases). V dropped 0 bases and J dropped 8 bases, with 7 bases sitting between them. Germline V CDR1 and CDR2: MNHNY, SVGAGI (reference sequence). CDR3 length: 12 residues. The CDR3 spells CASSYSGGEAFF. In nucleotides, the CDR3 is TGTGCCAGCAGTTACTCTGGGGGGGAAGCTTTCTTT.

The V call is TRBV5-6, the J call TRBJ1-1; D not certain. The CDR3 covers 17 residues. Trimming took off 3 bases at V and 0 bases at J, with 18 bases between the two ends. Per germline, CDR1 SGHDT and CDR2 YYEEEE. The CDR3 loop reads CASSSPNRGGLNTEAFF. DNA for the CDR3: TGTGCCAGCAGCTCCCCTAACCGGGGAGGATTGAACACTGAAGCTTTCTTT.

V usage is TRBV7-8 and J usage is TRBJ2-7; 12 nucleotides agree with TRBD2. The CDR3 loop spans 18 amino acids. After removal of 0 bases from V and 6 bases from J, the junction contained 12 bases not matched to a gene. In germline, CDR1 is SGHVS, CDR2 FQNEAQ. CDR3 protein: CASSLATSTSGRLGEQYF. In nucleotides, the CDR3 is TGTGCCAGCAGCTTAGCCACATCGACTAGCGGGAGACTGGGCGAGCAGTACTTC. Full variable domain (outside the CDR3, taken from reference TRBV7-8 and TRBJ2-7): GAGVSQSPRYKVAKRGQDVALRCDPISGHVSLFWYQQALGQGPEFLTYFQNEAQLDKSGLPSDRFFAERPEGSVSTLKIQRTQQEDSAVYLCASSLATSTSGRLGEQYFGPGTRLTVT.

There are a few counts of this clone. The gene calls are TRBV7-9 and TRBJ1-2; 10 bases are a match to TRBD1. CDR1 is SEHNR and CDR2 is FQNEAQ in the germline V gene (reference sequence). The CDR3 consists of 14 residues. Losses at the gene ends were 5 bases for V and 2 bases for J; bases not matched to a gene: 2. The DNA of the CDR3 is TGTGCCAGCAGCGTGGGACAGGGGAACTATGGCTACACCTTC. Translated, it gives CASSVGQGNYGYTF.

The rearrangement links TRBV5-1 to TRBJ1-2; no reliable D call. Germline CDR1 SGHRS, CDR2 YFSETQ. There are 15 residues in the CDR3. V dropped 0 bases and J dropped 5 bases, with 14 bases sitting between them. The CDR3 DNA reads as TGCGCCAGCAGCTTGGACCTCGGACGGTCGTATGGCTACACCTTC. Translating gives CASSLDLGRSYGYTF.